The source of this T cell receptor (beta chain) is a study of synovial regulatory T cells in juvenile arthritis. Study-level results: Across patients, iaTreg TCR repertoires were mostly private, partly shared with synovial Teff and blood CPL. TCR diversity was lower in inflammation-associated blood Treg cells than in other blood Treg cells.

These iaTreg cells were HLA-DR+ Tregs. The roughly eleven donors had active juvenile idiopathic arthritis, with 3 polyarticular and 8 oligoarticular cases. As concerns this clone: As yet, its antigen is unknown.

Here immunoSEQ multiplex PCR was the method, and the copy in TCRdb shows in-frame clones only, minus some. In all, the sample yields 9,700 or so clones. Sequences were obtained from Treg cells from blood. Subset defined: HLA-DR+ inflammation-associated blood Treg cells. This TCR was recovered from a donor between 2 and 35 years old with juvenile idiopathic arthritis.

The CDR3 protein is CASTSEVRGSEQFF. V and J are TRBV7-6 and TRBJ2-1; TCRdb gives TRBD2 as the D gene, but with no DNA this cannot be confirmed. Germline CDR1 SGHVS, CDR2 FNYEAQ. The CDR3 runs to 14 residues. The DNA sequence is not available.